This TCR beta chain was profiled in a study of blood T cell repertoires in COVID-19. Study information: The study drew acute and convalescent COVID-19 samples from the United States, Italy and Spain. Sources were T cells, B-cell-depleted T cells, or PBMCs; the material itself was cDNA or gDNA.

Original methodology: Amplification of reference gene primers was used by the study to estimate nucleated cell counts. Assay: immunoSEQ multiplex PCR; the TCRdb copy retains only in-frame clones and omits some. The V and J calls and the clone size are those of that table, but D and trimming were determined from the DNA. The data contain some 140,000 clones, around 79% of them singletons. CDR3 length equals 15 residues. From germline, CDR1 is MNHNY and CDR2 SVGAGI (reference sequence). Trimming took 0 bases from V and 8 from J, leaving 16 bases between them. This chain joins TRBV6-6 and TRBJ1-2, with a weak D call TRBD1 (5 bases). The sequenced sample was peripheral blood. The TCR was taken from a man in his sixties with acute or convalescent COVID-19. In nucleotides, the CDR3 is TGTGCCAGCAGTTACTCCAGGACAAGTCAAGGAGGCTACACCTTC. This gives the protein CASSYSRTSQGGYTF.